The 30 T cell receptor beta chains given below trace back to one sample, sequenced in a study of cytotoxic CD8 clonotypes in ibrutinib-treated CLL. Assay: immunoSEQ multiplex PCR; the TCRdb copy retains only in-frame clones and omits some. This sample has about 84,000 clones, with just over 85% found just once. Material: PBMCs, obtained before ibrutinib treatment. Every receptor here comes from a human donor with chronic lymphocytic leukemia.

The rearrangement links TRBV19 to TRBJ1-5; 7 bases align to TRBD1. CDR3 length: 17 amino acids. CDR1 is LNHDA and CDR2 is SQIVND in the germline V gene (reference sequence). The V segment lost 5 bases and the J segment 0 bases; nucleotides outside the gene matches: 10. The CDR3 nucleotides are TGTGCCAGTAGTTCGCGACAGGGCCGTTTTAGCAATCAGCCCCAGCATTTT. Its protein product is CASSSRQGRFSNQPQHF. Filled out from reference TRBV19 and TRBJ1-5, the complete variable domain reads DGGITQSPKYLFRKEGQNVTLSCEQNLNHDAMYWYRQDPGQGLRLIYYSQIVNDFQKGDIAEGYSVSREKKESFPLTVTSAQKNPTAFYLCASSSRQGRFSNQPQHFGDGTRLSIL.

The chain recombines TRBV19 with TRBJ2-3; D is perhaps TRBD1 or TRBD2 (5 bases each). Per the germline V gene, CDR1 is LNHDA and CDR2 is SQIVND (reference sequence). The V and J ends lost 3 bases and 6 bases respectively, with 16 bases between them. This CDR3 is built from 15 residues. The CDR3 here is CASSILAGGTDTQYF. The DNA of the CDR3 is TGTGCCAGTAGTATCTTGGCGGGTGGGACGGATACGCAGTATTTT.

In its sample, this clone was seen once. The chain combines TRBV27 with TRBJ1-1; TRBD1 might be the D (6 bases). CDR1 is MNHEY, CDR2 SMNVEV, per germline (reference sequence). Trimming removed 6 bases at V and 6 bases at J, with 11 bases between. The CDR3 is made up of 12 amino acids. CDR3 DNA: TGTGCCAGCAGCAGGGGAGTGTCTGAAGCTTTCTTT. This codes for CASSRGVSEAFF.

The chain is built from TRBV18 and TRBJ2-7, with D perhaps TRBD1 (7 bases). This CDR3 contains 17 residues. Per the germline V gene, CDR1 is KGHSH and CDR2 is LQKENI. Trimming removed 1 base at V and 5 bases at J, with 21 bases between. This CDR3 is CASSPLPGRGAGDEQYF. The CDR3 region has the DNA TGTGCCAGCTCACCACTGCCAGGCAGGGGGGCCGGTGACGAGCAGTACTTC.

The chain recombines TRBV30 with TRBJ1-2, with 7 bases matching TRBD1. J gave up 3 bases and V 5 bases, and 12 bases lay outside the gene matches. Germline loops: CDR1 GTSNPN, CDR2 SVGIG (reference sequence). CDR3 size: 15 residues. CDR3 in DNA: TGTGCCTGGTCATGGGGAGACAGGGAGGACTATGGCTACACCTTC. Amino acid sequence: CAWSWGDREDYGYTF.

The chain couples TRBV19 to TRBJ1-5; tentative D call: TRBD1 (6 bases). The CDR3 has 15 amino acids. V lost 3 bases and J lost 6, with 15 bases in between. Germline values: CDR1 LNHDA, CDR2 SQIVND (reference sequence). CDR3 nucleotide sequence: TGTGCCAGTAGTATGCGTAACAGGGATGGTCAGCCCCAGCATTTT. It translates to CASSMRNRDGQPQHF.

The chain carries TRBV7-2 and TRBJ2-5, with D maybe TRBD1 (6 bases). The CDR3 has 15 residues. V was pared by 2 bases and J by 3 bases, with 13 bases between. The germline gives CDR1 SGHTA, CDR2 FQGNSA. This CDR3 is CASSLMGRGEETQYF. The CDR3 region has the DNA TGTGCCAGCAGCTTAATGGGCAGGGGCGAAGAGACCCAGTACTTC.

The rearrangement joins TRBV19 to TRBJ1-5, with 10 bases aligning to TRBD1. This CDR3 region has 16 residues. After removal of 7 bases from V and 2 bases from J, the junction contained 8 bases not matched to a gene. Germline V gene data show CDR1 as LNHDA and CDR2 as SQIVND (reference sequence). The chain's CDR3 is CASTPFGTGGNQPQHF. The CDR3 DNA is TGTGCCAGTACCCCATTCGGGACAGGGGGCAATCAGCCCCAGCATTTT.

The sample holds a few counts of this clone. In nucleotides, the CDR3 is TGTGCCAGCAGCCCCCCGAAACCCCACCCTCCAGTCAAGGAAGCAAGGGGCAGCTACGAGCAGTACTTC. Its protein is CASSPPKPHPPVKEARGSYEQYF. The chain recombines TRBV21-1 with TRBJ2-7; TRBD1, the table's D call, lacks a check against the DNA. TRBV21-1 is assigned pseudogene status. The CDR3 consists of 23 residues.

The rearrangement uses TRBV5-1 and TRBJ1-1; 7 nucleotides align to TRBD1. CDR1 is SGHRS and CDR2 is YFSETQ in the germline V gene. This CDR3 is 15 amino acids long. The trim removed 3 bases at V and 5 bases at J, leaving 10 bases unmatched. The CDR3 protein is CASSSPPGQLTEAFF. The DNA of the CDR3 is TGCGCCAGCAGCTCGCCCCCGGGACAGTTGACTGAAGCTTTCTTT.

CDR3 protein: CASSRTGQGHNEQYF. The CDR3 nucleotides are TGTGCCAGCAGTCGGACGGGGCAGGGACATAACGAGCAGTACTTC. This chain links TRBV27 with TRBJ2-7; possible D gene TRBD1, 6 bases. V was shortened by 5 bases and J by 5 bases, with 19 bases between the two germline ends. In germline, CDR1 is MNHEY, CDR2 SMNVEV (reference sequence). This CDR3 comprises 15 residues.

This chain joins TRBV19 and TRBJ2-7; TRBD1 might be the D (6 bases). Trimming took off 5 bases at V and 0 bases at J, with 20 bases between the two ends. The germline gives CDR1 LNHDA, CDR2 SQIVND (reference sequence). This CDR3 region has 17 residues. The CDR3 nucleotides read TGTGCCAGTAGTTGGGCAGGGGAGACCCGTAGCTCCTACGAGCAGTACTTC. Its protein product is CASSWAGETRSSYEQYF.

DNA for the CDR3: TGTGCCAGCTTCCGAGCGGGAAGCACCGGGGAGCTGTTTTTT. Encoded protein: CASFRAGSTGELFF. This sequence joins TRBV6-5 and TRBJ2-2; 7 bases map to TRBD2. From germline, CDR1 is MNHEY and CDR2 SVGAGI. The ends lost 8 bases at V and 4 bases at J; junction bases unmatched: 7. This CDR3 spans 14 amino acids.

Only a few counts were recorded for this clone. This sequence joins TRBV5-1 and TRBJ2-7; the D gene is possibly TRBD1 (5 bases). CDR3 length: 14 amino acids. Per germline, CDR1 SGHRS and CDR2 YFSETQ. Trimming left V 3 bases short and J 0 bases short, with 10 bases between. The CDR3 spells CASSSRTPSYEQYF. DNA of the CDR3: TGCGCCAGCAGCTCGAGGACACCCTCCTACGAGCAGTACTTC.

CDR3 amino acids: CASSVDDGGPSYEQYF. The DNA of the CDR3 is TGTGCCAGCAGCGTAGATGATGGCGGGCCTTCCTACGAGCAGTACTTC. The J gene is TRBJ2-7, the V gene TRBV9, with a possible D match to TRBD2 (5 bases). Trimming took off 0 bases at V and 1 base at J, with 14 bases between the two ends. Germline CDR1 and CDR2: SGDLS and YYNGEE. The CDR3 is 16 residues long. Together with reference TRBV9 and TRBJ2-7, the CDR3 gives the full variable domain: DSGVTQTPKHLITATGQRVTLRCSPRSGDLSVYWYQQSLDQGLQFLIQYYNGEERAKGNILERFSAQQFPDLHSELNLSSLELGDSALYFCASSVDDGGPSYEQYFGPGTRLTVT.

The chain is built from TRBV6-5 and TRBJ1-1; 9 nucleotides align to TRBD1. The CDR3 totals 15 residues. V lost 2 bases to trimming and J lost 9 bases; unmatched junction nucleotides: 10. Germline V gene sequence: CDR1 MNHEY, CDR2 SVGAGI. Here the CDR3 reads CASSYETGDRAKAFF. Written as DNA, the CDR3 is TGTGCCAGCAGTTACGAGACAGGGGACAGGGCCAAAGCTTTCTTT.

This clone was seen a handful of times. The rearrangement uses TRBV28 and TRBJ2-5; TRBD2 agrees at 7 bases. The CDR3 runs to 16 residues. J gave up 0 bases and V 2 bases, and 6 bases lay outside the gene matches. CDR1 MDHEN and CDR2 SYDVKM come from the germline V gene. The CDR3 spells CASSLRGSGHQETQYF. The CDR3 nucleotides read TGTGCCAGCAGTTTAAGGGGTAGCGGGCACCAAGAGACCCAGTACTTC.

The chain links TRBV7-9 to TRBJ1-1; a possible D gene is TRBD1 (6 bases). Trimming removed 1 base at V and 1 base at J, with 10 bases between. CDR3 length: 15 amino acids. Germline V gives CDR1 SEHNR, CDR2 FQNEAQ (reference sequence). CDR3 residues: CASSLGRTANTEAFF. CDR3 sequence (DNA): TGTGCCAGCAGCTTAGGCAGGACAGCGAACACTGAAGCTTTCTTT. Full variable domain (remainder filled in from reference TRBV7-9 and TRBJ1-1): DTGVSQNPRHKITKRGQNVTFRCDPISEHNRLYWYRQTLGQGPEFLTYFQNEAQLEKSRLLSDRFSAERPKGSFSTLEIQRTEQGDSAMYLCASSLGRTANTEAFFGQGTRLTVV.

The J gene is TRBJ2-6, the V gene TRBV27; D is ambiguous. The V gene's germline CDR1 is MNHEY and CDR2 SMNVEV (reference sequence). This CDR3 region has 15 residues. V dropped 4 bases and J dropped 2 bases, with 9 bases sitting between them. CDR3 bases: TGTGCCAGCAGTTCCCAGGTCACTGGGGCCAACGTCCTGACTTTC. Encoded protein: CASSSQVTGANVLTF.

The CDR3 is CASSIDSYYTEAFF. DNA of the CDR3: TGTGCCAGTAGTATCGACAGCTACTACACTGAAGCTTTCTTT. The genes are TRBV19 and TRBJ1-1; possibly TRBD1 for D (5 bases). Germline CDR1 and CDR2: LNHDA and SQIVND (reference sequence). Trimming left V 3 bases short and J 3 bases short, with 11 bases between. The CDR3 length is 14 residues.

This chain uses TRBV30 with TRBJ2-7; TRBD2 matches 7 bases. Per germline, CDR1 GTSNPN and CDR2 SVGIG (reference sequence). The junction had 5 bases not matched to a gene; V was cut back by 2 bases and J by 4 bases. The CDR3 length is 13 residues. CDR3 residues: CAWSYGGGYEQYF. Here the CDR3 DNA reads TGTGCCTGGAGTTACGGGGGAGGGTACGAGCAGTACTTC. The full variable domain, completed using reference TRBV30 and TRBJ2-7, is SQTIHQWPATLVQPVGSPLSLECTVEGTSNPNLYWYRQAAGRGLQLLFYSVGIGQISSEVPQNLSASRPQDRQFILSSKKLLLSDSGFYLCAWSYGGGYEQYFGPGTRLTVT.

This sequence joins TRBV7-9 and TRBJ2-1, with TRBD1 matching 8 bases. With 3 bases clipped from V and 5 bases from J, the junction kept 12 bases outside the gene matches. The CDR3 is 17 residues long. The germline gives CDR1 SEHNR, CDR2 FQNEAQ (reference sequence). Here the CDR3 DNA reads TGTGCCAGCAGCTTTCTCCTTGACAGGGGACGGAACAATGAGCAGTTCTTC. Translating gives CASSFLLDRGRNNEQFF.

The rearrangement joins TRBV5-1 to TRBJ1-4, with unresolved D. Germline V CDR1 and CDR2: SGHRS, YFSETQ. Trimming left V 0 bases short and J 7 bases short, with 4 bases between. There are 12 residues in the CDR3. CDR3 region: CASSLDSEKLFF. Written as DNA, the CDR3 is TGCGCCAGCAGCTTGGATTCTGAAAAACTGTTTTTT.

This clone was counted once. This rearrangement joins TRBV6-4 to TRBJ2-3; D uncertain. The V end was cut by 6 bases, the J end by 0 bases, with 7 bases between. The CDR3 runs 13 residues. Germline V CDR1 and CDR2: MRHNA, SNTAGT. CDR3 sequence (DNA): TGTGCCAGCAGCGGGTCTAGCACAGATACGCAGTATTTT. As protein: CASSGSSTDTQYF.

The J gene is TRBJ2-3, the V gene TRBV10-1, with 15 bases lining up with TRBD2. Germline CDR1 is WNHNN and CDR2 is SYGVQD (reference sequence). This CDR3 is 19 amino acids long. V dropped 2 bases and J dropped 3; count of bases not matched to a gene: 9. CDR3 region: CASSEDTFGLAGGTDTQYF. The DNA for the CDR3 is TGCGCCAGCAGTGAGGATACCTTCGGACTAGCGGGAGGGACAGATACGCAGTATTTT.

This chain links TRBV28 with TRBJ1-5; TRBD1 matches 7 bases. V was clipped by 6 bases and J by 3 bases; unmatched bases: 14. This CDR3 is built from 17 residues. The germline V gene encodes CDR1 MDHEN and CDR2 SYDVKM. This CDR3 is CASSTGQFYADNQPQHF. CDR3 in DNA: TGTGCCAGCAGCACGGGACAGTTCTATGCGGACAATCAGCCCCAGCATTTT. Supplemented by reference TRBV28 and TRBJ1-5, the full variable domain reads DVKVTQSSRYLVKRTGEKVFLECVQDMDHENMFWYRQDPGLGLRLIYFSYDVKMKEKGDIPEGYSVSREKKERFSLILESASTNQTSMYLCASSTGQFYADNQPQHFGDGTRLSIL.

This clone has only one observation. This rearrangement joins TRBV4-2 to TRBJ2-1, with D possibly TRBD2 on 6 matching bases. This CDR3 has 16 residues. The V gene's germline CDR1 is LGHNA and CDR2 YNFKEQ. Trimming shortened V by 4 bases and J by 4 bases, and 17 bases separated the two germline ends. CDR3 DNA sequence: TGTGCCAGCAGCCCGCTAGGACTAAAGGAATACAATGAGCAGTTCTTC. It is translated as CASSPLGLKEYNEQFF.

V and J are TRBV29-1 and TRBJ2-1; D is unclear. Looked up from germline, CDR1 is SQVTM and CDR2 is ANQGSEA. Trimming removed 4 bases from V and 7 bases from J, with 8 bases in between. The CDR3 extends over 11 amino acids. CDR3 residues: CSVVVDNEQFF. Written as DNA, the CDR3 is TGCAGCGTTGTTGTGGATAATGAGCAGTTCTTC.

The rearrangement uses TRBV5-1 and TRBJ1-2, with 7 bases aligning to TRBD1. From germline, CDR1 is SGHRS and CDR2 YFSETQ. The CDR3 is 14 amino acids. The junction had 6 bases not matched to a gene; V was cut back by 3 bases and J by 4 bases. CDR3 bases: TGCGCCAGCAGCTCCGGGGACAGCCCCTATGGCTACACCTTC. This sequence encodes CASSSGDSPYGYTF.

The J gene is TRBJ1-2, the V gene TRBV9; 10 bases are a match to TRBD1. The V gene's germline CDR1 is SGDLS and CDR2 YYNGEE. With 1 base clipped from V and 8 bases from J, the junction kept 8 bases outside the gene matches. The CDR3 runs 15 residues. The CDR3 region has the DNA TGTGCCAGCAGCGTAAGTTTAGGACAGGGGGAAGGCTACACCTTC. Protein: CASSVSLGQGEGYTF.